The T cell receptor (beta chain) described here comes from a study of early T cells in non-severe SARS-CoV-2 infection. TCRdb processed the 5' RACE reads anew with MiXCR; each CDR3 protein has one entry. The data show 70,000 to 95,000 distinct CDR3 sequences, approximately 10% seen once. This clonotype was picked up many times. The specimen was whole blood. The clonotype comes from an adult who was a healthcare worker with PCR-confirmed SARS-CoV-2 infection or an uninfected control (not recorded which).

The CDR3: CASSPGGGAAGANVLTF. The CDR3 nucleotides read TGTGCCAGCAGCCCAGGGGGCGGTGCAGCCGGGGCCAACGTCCTGACTTTC. The V call is TRBV7-6, the J call TRBJ2-6; 8 nucleotides agree with TRBD1. Germline loops: CDR1 SGHVS, CDR2 FNYEAQ. This CDR3 spans 17 amino acids. After removal of 5 bases from V and 4 bases from J, the junction contained 10 bases not matched to a gene.